These 11 T cell receptor beta chains share one sample of origin, sequenced in a study of T cells expressing NK-cell markers. TCRdb reanalyzed the 5' RACE reads and collapses them to one entry per CDR3 protein, without DNA. Its listing shows over 150,000 distinct CDR3 sequences. The sequenced material came from blood T cells: a sorted CD56 or NKG2C T cell subset, CD4+ or CD8+ T cells, or bulk PBMC T cells (not recorded which). These receptors originate from a woman aged 45-59 years in good health.

V gene TRBV27 combines with J gene TRBJ2-5. Germline CDR1 is MNHEY and CDR2 is SMNVEV (reference sequence). This CDR3 is built from 14 residues. CDR3 in amino acids: CASSLSSYQETQYF.

The chain carries TRBV7-8 and TRBJ1-2; the D call from TCRdb, TRBD1, cannot be confirmed without DNA. The CDR3 sequence is 17 residues long. Germline V gene lookup returns CDR1 SGHVS and CDR2 FQNEAQ. CDR3 sequence: CASSSQIPQGRGYGYTF.

V and J are TRBV2 and TRBJ2-5; TCRdb picks TRBD1, but there is no DNA to check that call. CDR3 length: 15 amino acids. The V gene's germline CDR1 is SNHLY and CDR2 FYNNEI. This CDR3 reads CASERGQGARETQYF. The full variable domain, its missing parts supplied by reference TRBV2 and TRBJ2-5, is EPEVTQTPSHQVTQMGQEVILRCVPISNHLYFYWYRQILGQKVEFLVSFYNNEISEKSEIFDDQFSVERPDGSNFTLKIRSTKLEDSAMYFCASERGQGARETQYFGPGTRLLVL.

V usage is TRBV19 and J usage is TRBJ2-5; TCRdb's assignment of TRBD2 cannot be checked, as there is no DNA. Germline lookup yields CDR1 LNHDA and CDR2 SQIVND (reference sequence). The CDR3 covers 17 residues. CDR3 residues: CASSPYPDGQLAETQYF.

The chain couples TRBV7-9 to TRBJ2-1; TCRdb calls TRBD1, which cannot be checked without DNA. CDR1 and CDR2 (germline): SEHNR, FQNEAQ (reference sequence). CDR3 length: 13 residues. The CDR3: CASSATTGDEQFF.

The gene calls are TRBV27 and TRBJ2-2. CDR1 is MNHEY, CDR2 SMNVEV, per germline (reference sequence). This CDR3 region has 12 residues. The CDR3 here is CASTSIAGELFF.

The chain recombines TRBV4-1 with TRBJ2-7. The CDR3 is 14 residues long. From germline, CDR1 is MGHRA and CDR2 YSYEKL. The CDR3: CASSTAFGSYEQYF.

This chain connects TRBV5-1 to TRBJ2-2. The CDR3 spans 17 residues. Germline CDR1 SGHRS, CDR2 YFSETQ. The CDR3 spells CASSLDEVPRGAGELFF.

This sequence joins TRBV11-2 and TRBJ2-2; TCRdb indicates TRBD2, and absent DNA this call remains unverified. The CDR3 is 16 amino acids. Germline V CDR1 and CDR2: SGHAT, FQNNGV. Here the CDR3 reads CASSLIGPRSPGELFF.

The chain is built from TRBV12-3 or TRBV12-4 and TRBJ2-5; TCRdb's D call, TRBD1, is unchecked because there is no DNA. The CDR3 runs to 15 residues. CDR3: CASSQFLGAQETQYF.

This chain's CDR3 is CASGLDGTLQETQYF. The J gene is TRBJ2-5, the V gene TRBV12-5; TCRdb calls TRBD1, which cannot be checked without DNA. The CDR3 has 15 residues. Germline values: CDR1 LGHNT, CDR2 FRNRAP.